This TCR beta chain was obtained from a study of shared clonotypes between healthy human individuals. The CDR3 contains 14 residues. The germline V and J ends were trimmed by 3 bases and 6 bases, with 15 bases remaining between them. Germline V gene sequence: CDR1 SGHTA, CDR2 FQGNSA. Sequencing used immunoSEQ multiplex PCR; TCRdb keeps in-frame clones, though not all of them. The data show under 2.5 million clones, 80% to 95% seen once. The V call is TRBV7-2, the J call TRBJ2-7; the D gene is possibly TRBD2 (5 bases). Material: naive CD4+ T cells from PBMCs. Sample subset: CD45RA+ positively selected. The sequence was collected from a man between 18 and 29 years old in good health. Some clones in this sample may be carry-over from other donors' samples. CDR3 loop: CASSFRGAVGEQYF. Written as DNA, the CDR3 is TGTGCCAGCAGCTTCCGGGGAGCCGTGGGCGAGCAGTACTTC. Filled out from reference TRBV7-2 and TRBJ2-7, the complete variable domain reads GAGVSQSPSNKVTEKGKDVELRCDPISGHTALYWYRQSLGQGLEFLIYFQGNSAPDKSGLPSDRFSAERTGGSVSTLTIQRTQQEDSAVYLCASSFRGAVGEQYFGPGTRLTVT.